This T cell receptor beta chain was obtained from a study of blood T cell repertoires in COVID-19 (dated by TCRdb to the early 2020s). At the level of the whole study: Collaborator samples came from the United States, Italy and Spain and covered acute and convalescent phases of COVID-19. The material from the prospective study consisted of cDNA or gDNA derived from T cells, B-cell-depleted T cells, or PBMCs. Deeply sampled blood TCRbeta repertoires from subjects exposed to, actively infected with, or recovered from COVID-19 were included in the dataset. The repertoires were made available in a free public database intended to serve as a resource for research on the immune response to SARS-CoV-2. Samples were obtained from the ongoing ImmuneRACE study (first 160 participants) and from 950 to 1,500 subjects provided by 6 global collaborators. Nearly every sample came with metadata listing a de-identified subject ID, COVID-19 status, age in years and sex. HLA class I and class II types, where available, came from metadata supplied by the sample provider rather than from assay-based typing.

From the cysteine up to the phenylalanine, the CDR3 has a length of 14 residues. Only the CDR3 portion is preserved as DNA: 42 bases, with reading frame beginning at the first base. CDR1 MGHDK and CDR2 SYGVNS are derived from the germline V gene. Clipping removes 5 bases from V and 12 bases from J, with 15 as the unmatched junction base count. TCRbeta CDR3 regions were amplified from genomic DNA by means of the immunoSEQ Assay, a bias-controlled multiplex PCR. The authors processed their data as follows. Nucleated cell counts per sample were estimated from amplification of reference gene primers within the assay. To quantify the absolute abundance of each unique TCRbeta CDR3 rearrangement, sequence reads were collapsed and filtered. Productive Simpson clonality was computed per sample as the square root of Simpson's diversity index over productive rearrangements. In its TCRdb copy, this immuneACCESS table keeps in-frame sequences only and misses some clones. Where compared with another copy, unresolved V genes explain less than half of these, and the others have no known cause. V and J calls and clone size come straight from that table; D and trimming were deduced from the DNA. In this sample the table shows over 400,000 clones, approximately 85% of which occur a single time. The top ten clones comprise approximately 3.4% of the sample.

Remarks on this clone: It lacks a known antigen. Per-nucleotide qualities are absent, and no much larger clonotype sits a single base away.

Whole blood was collected in K2EDTA tubes by collaborating institutions according to the institutions' own protocols. Collaborator samples were shipped for TCRbeta analysis as frozen whole blood, isolated PBMCs, or DNA extracted from either sample type. Findings and caveats that apply to the study as a whole: Clinical and demographic metadata were provided uncurated, with the amount varying by source and participant.

The rearrangement combines TRBV25-1 with TRBJ1-2; the central 7 bases match TRBD1. The source is a human donor in a cohort sampled during active COVID-19. Sequencing was performed on peripheral blood. The CDR3 reads CASSTAGGGAGNTF. The bases read TGTGCCAGCAGTACCGCTGGAGGGGGCGCAGGGAACACCTTC.